This TCR beta chain was profiled in a study of T cells in localized non-small cell lung cancer. In the case of this clone: Antigen specificity is unknown.

The repertoire was sequenced with immunoSEQ multiplex PCR; TCRdb's copy has only in-frame clones and lacks some. The sample has 70,000 to 100,000 clones, roughly 90% seen once; the top ten hold roughly 4.3%. Study observations and caveats: Since sequencing was restricted to only one region of the tumor, intratumor heterogeneity remains a possibility.

The V gene's germline CDR1 is SGHNT and CDR2 YYREEE (reference sequence). The CDR3 covers 13 residues. V lost 4 bases and J lost 4; bases outside the gene matches: 2. This sequence originates from a woman between 35 and 75 years old with stage II squamous cell lung carcinoma. The input for sequencing was PBMCs, taken before any cancer treatment. The V gene is TRBV5-4, the J gene TRBJ1-3; TRBD1 aligns across 7 bases. CDR3 DNA: TGTGCCAGCAGCCCAGGGGGAGGAAACACCATATATTTT. Its translation: CASSPGGGNTIYF.